The sequence of this T cell receptor (beta chain) was determined in a study of T cell responses to AZD1222 COVID-19 vaccine. Findings and caveats of the study: Only six individuals given AZD1222 were seropositive at baseline. Donors, mostly white British, included more females; clonal diversity was possibly underestimated. Regions 160-218 and 743-854 dominated among vaccine-associated CD4 TCRs spanning spike.

This CDR3 is 15 amino acids long. After removal of 5 bases from V and 7 bases from J, the junction contained 6 bases not matched to a gene. The V gene's germline CDR1 is MRHNA and CDR2 SNTAGT. Whether given at about 4 or about 12 weeks, second doses were pooled. On this clone itself: What it recognizes is unknown.

Repertoires were generated with immunoSEQ multiplex PCR, while TCRdb's copy carries only in-frame clones and drops some. Of fewer than 110,000 clones listed, about 85% are singletons. This TCR derives from an adult who received the AZD1222 COVID-19 vaccine. The sequencing here drew on peripheral blood, taken 28 days after the second AZD1222 dose. The chain is built from TRBV6-4 and TRBJ1-6, with 9 nucleotides matching TRBD1. The CDR3 here is CASSKGTGRNSPLHF. The CDR3, as DNA: TGTGCCAGCAGTAAAGGGACAGGGAGGAATTCACCCCTCCACTTT.